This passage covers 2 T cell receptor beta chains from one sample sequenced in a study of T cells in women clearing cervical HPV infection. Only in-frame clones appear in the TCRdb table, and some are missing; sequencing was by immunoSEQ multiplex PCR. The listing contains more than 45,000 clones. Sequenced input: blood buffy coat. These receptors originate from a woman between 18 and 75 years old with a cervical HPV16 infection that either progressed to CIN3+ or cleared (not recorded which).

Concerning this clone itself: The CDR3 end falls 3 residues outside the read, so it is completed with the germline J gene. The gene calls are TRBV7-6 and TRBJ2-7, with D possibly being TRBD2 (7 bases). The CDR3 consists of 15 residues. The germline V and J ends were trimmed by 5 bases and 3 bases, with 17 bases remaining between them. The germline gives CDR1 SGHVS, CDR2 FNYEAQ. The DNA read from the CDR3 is TGTGCCAGCAGCCTCGTGGAGGGGGGGAACTACGAG. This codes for CASSLVEGGNYE. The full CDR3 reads CASSLVEGGNYEQYF. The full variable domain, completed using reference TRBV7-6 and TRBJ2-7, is GAGVSQSPRYKVTKRGQDVALRCDPISGHVSLYWYRQALGQGPEFLTYFNYEAQQDKSGLPNDRFSAERPEGSISTLTIQRTEQRDSAMYRCASSLVEGGNYEQYFGPGTRLTVT.

The CDR3 spells CASSLNPSQSYEQYF. Partial CDR3 DNA: TGTGCCAGCAGCTTAAACCCATCACAGAGCTACGAG. The chain couples TRBV7-6 to TRBJ2-7; D is unresolved. The observed sequence ends 3 residues before the CDR3 terminus, with the missing tail filled in from the germline J gene. Germline V gene sequence: CDR1 SGHVS, CDR2 FNYEAQ. The CDR3 is 15 amino acids. V lost 2 bases to trimming and J lost 3 bases, with 14 bases between them.